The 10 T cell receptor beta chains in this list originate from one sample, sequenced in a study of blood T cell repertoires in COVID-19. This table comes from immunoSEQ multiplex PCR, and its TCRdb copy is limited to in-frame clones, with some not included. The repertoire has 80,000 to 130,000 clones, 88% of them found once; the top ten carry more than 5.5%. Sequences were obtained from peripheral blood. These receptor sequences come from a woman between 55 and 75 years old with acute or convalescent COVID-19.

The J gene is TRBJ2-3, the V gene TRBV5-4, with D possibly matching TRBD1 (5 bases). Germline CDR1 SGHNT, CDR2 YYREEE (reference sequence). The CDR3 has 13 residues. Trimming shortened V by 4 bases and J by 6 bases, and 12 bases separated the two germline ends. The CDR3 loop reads CASSTKTVDTQYF. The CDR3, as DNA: TGTGCCAGCAGCACAAAGACAGTGGATACGCAGTATTTT.

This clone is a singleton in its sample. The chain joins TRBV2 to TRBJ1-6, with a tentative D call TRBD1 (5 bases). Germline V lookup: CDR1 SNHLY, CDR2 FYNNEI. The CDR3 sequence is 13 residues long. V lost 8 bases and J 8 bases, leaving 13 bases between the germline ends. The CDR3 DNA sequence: TGTGCCAGCCAGGGCGGTGAGGATTCACCCCTCCACTTT. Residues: CASQGGEDSPLHF.

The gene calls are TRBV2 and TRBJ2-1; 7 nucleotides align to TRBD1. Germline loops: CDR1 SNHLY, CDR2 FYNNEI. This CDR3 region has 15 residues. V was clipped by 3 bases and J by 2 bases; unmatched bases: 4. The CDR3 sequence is CASSDQTGPYNEQFF. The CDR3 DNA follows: TGTGCCAGCAGTGACCAGACAGGGCCCTACAATGAGCAGTTCTTC.

This chain's CDR3 is CASSLVARGSTIYF. The CDR3 bases are TGTGCCAGCAGCTTGGTTGCGCGGGGGAGCACCATATATTTT. This chain connects TRBV5-5 to TRBJ1-3; perhaps TRBD1 as D (5 bases). This CDR3 has 14 residues. Per germline, CDR1 SGHKS and CDR2 YYEKEE (reference sequence). The ends were cut back, 0 bases at V and 9 bases at J, with 13 bases in the middle.

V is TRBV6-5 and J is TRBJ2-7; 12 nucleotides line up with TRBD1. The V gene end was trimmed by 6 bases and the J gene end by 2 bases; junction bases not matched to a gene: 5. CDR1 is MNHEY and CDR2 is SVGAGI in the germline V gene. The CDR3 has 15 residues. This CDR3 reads CASSAGTGGPYEQYV. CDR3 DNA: TGTGCCAGCAGCGCCGGGACAGGGGGCCCCTACGAGCAGTACGTC.

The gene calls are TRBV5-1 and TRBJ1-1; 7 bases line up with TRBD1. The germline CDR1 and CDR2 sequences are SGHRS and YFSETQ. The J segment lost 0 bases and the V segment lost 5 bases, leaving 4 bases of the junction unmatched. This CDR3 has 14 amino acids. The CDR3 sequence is CASRGQDLNTEAFF. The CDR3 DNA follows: TGCGCCAGCAGAGGACAGGACCTGAACACTGAAGCTTTCTTT.

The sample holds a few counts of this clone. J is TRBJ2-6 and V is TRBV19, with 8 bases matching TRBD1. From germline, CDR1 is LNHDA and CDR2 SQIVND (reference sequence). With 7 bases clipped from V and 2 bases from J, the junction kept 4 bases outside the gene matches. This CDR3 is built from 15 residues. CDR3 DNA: TGTGCCAGTAAGGACAGGGCGACTGGGGCCAACGTCCTGACTTTC. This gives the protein CASKDRATGANVLTF.

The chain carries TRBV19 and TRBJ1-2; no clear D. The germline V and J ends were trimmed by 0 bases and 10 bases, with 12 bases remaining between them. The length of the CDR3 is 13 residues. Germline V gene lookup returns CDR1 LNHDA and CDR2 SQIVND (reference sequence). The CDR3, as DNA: TGTGCCAGTAGTATAGATCGAGGACTGACCTACACCTTC. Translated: CASSIDRGLTYTF.

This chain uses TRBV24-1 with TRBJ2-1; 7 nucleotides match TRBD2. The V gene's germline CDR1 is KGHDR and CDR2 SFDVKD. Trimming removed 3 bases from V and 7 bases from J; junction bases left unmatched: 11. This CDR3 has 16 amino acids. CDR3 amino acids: CATSDKFRGSGNEQFF. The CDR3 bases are TGTGCCACCAGTGATAAATTTCGCGGGAGTGGGAATGAGCAGTTCTTC.

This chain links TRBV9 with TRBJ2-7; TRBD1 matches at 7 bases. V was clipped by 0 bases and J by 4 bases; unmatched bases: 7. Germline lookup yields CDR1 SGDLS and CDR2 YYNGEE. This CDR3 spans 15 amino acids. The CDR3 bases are TGTGCCAGCAGCGTAGAAGGGACAGCCCAATACGAGCAGTACTTC. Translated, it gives CASSVEGTAQYEQYF.